This T cell receptor beta chain emerged from a study of beta chain features in type 1 diabetes. Since all of the isolated RNA was reverse transcribed, expressed TCRB transcripts were what got sequenced. This table comes from immunoSEQ multiplex PCR, and its TCRdb copy is limited to in-frame clones, with some not included. Here the sample spans about 360,000 clones, roughly 12% being singletons. Whole-study findings and limits: Moderate but significant shortening of TCRB CDR3s was recorded in all four CD4+ subsets from Type 1 diabetes patients.

The CDR3 has 14 residues. V dropped 2 bases and J dropped 4 bases, with 9 bases sitting between them. CDR1 and CDR2 from the germline V gene are MDHEN and SYDVKM. About this clone itself: What it recognizes is unknown.

Each of the sorted populations had a purity greater than 95%. The chain joins TRBV28 to TRBJ2-1; perhaps TRBD2 as D (6 bases). This clonotype originated in a man between 18 and 35 years old in good health. Sample: naive CD4+ T cells from blood. The CDR3 here is CASSLGDSYNEQFF. The CDR3 DNA follows: TGTGCCAGCAGTTTAGGGGACTCGTACAATGAGCAGTTCTTC.